The text below deals with one TCR beta chain. This sample was taken from a study of shared clonotypes between healthy human individuals. Germline V lookup: CDR1 SGHTA, CDR2 FQGNSA. CDR3 length: 16 residues. The V and J ends lost 6 bases and 2 bases, in that order; junction bases with no gene match: 9. Under the authors' procedure: Junction-only immunoSEQ data arrived without quality scores, meaning filtering differed. The table came from immunoSEQ multiplex PCR; TCRdb's copy has only in-frame clones and leaves some out. V, J and clone size are those of that table, while D and trimming were read from the DNA. The data contain fewer than 550,000 clones, about 79% of them singletons.

J is TRBJ2-7 and V is TRBV7-2; 11 bases align to TRBD2. The sequence derives from a woman in her forties in good health. Some clones in this sample may be carry-over from other donors' samples. Sequenced material: PBMCs. The CDR3, as DNA: TGTGCCAGCAGGCGATCCCTAGCGGGAGGTCCCTACGAGCAGTACTTC. It codes for CASRRSLAGGPYEQYF.